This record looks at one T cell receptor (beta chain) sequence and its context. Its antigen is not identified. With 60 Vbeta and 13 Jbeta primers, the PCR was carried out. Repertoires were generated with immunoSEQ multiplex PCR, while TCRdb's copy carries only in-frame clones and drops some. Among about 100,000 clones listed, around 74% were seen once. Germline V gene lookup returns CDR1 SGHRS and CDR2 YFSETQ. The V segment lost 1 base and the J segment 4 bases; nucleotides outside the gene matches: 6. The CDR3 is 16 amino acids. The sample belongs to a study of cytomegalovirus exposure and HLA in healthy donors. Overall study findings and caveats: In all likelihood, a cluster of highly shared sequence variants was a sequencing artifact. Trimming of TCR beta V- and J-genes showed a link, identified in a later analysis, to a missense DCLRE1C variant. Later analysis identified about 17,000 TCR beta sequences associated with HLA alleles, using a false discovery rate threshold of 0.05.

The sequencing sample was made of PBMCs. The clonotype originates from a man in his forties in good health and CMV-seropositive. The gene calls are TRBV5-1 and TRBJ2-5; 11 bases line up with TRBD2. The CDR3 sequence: CASSLTNSGGGETQYF. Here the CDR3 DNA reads TGCGCCAGCAGCTTGACCAATAGCGGGGGGGGAGAGACCCAGTACTTC.